This TCR beta chain originates from a study of T-cell memory formation after mild COVID-19. The CDR3 loop spans 13 amino acids. Germline V gene data show CDR1 as MNHEY and CDR2 as SVGAGI. Trimming shortened V by 5 bases and J by 11 bases, and 18 bases separated the two germline ends. Using constant-segment primers, 5'RACE produced TCR alpha and TCR beta cDNA libraries carrying sample barcodes and UMIs. One entry per CDR3 protein results from TCRdb running MiXCR on the 5' RACE reads. The sample has a few hundred thousand distinct CDR3 sequences, 24% seen once; the top ten hold around 8.1%. A few counts support this clonotype.

The TCR sequence derives from an adult woman who had mild COVID-19 (a few samples of this study predate the infection). Cell type and time point are not known. The V gene is TRBV6-5, the J gene TRBJ1-1; D gene unclear. Material for sequencing was PBMCs or a T cell subset sorted from them (not recorded which). The CDR3 nucleotides read TGTGCCAGCAGTCGGCCCGGGCGCTGGATGGCTTTCTTT. As protein: CASSRPGRWMAFF.